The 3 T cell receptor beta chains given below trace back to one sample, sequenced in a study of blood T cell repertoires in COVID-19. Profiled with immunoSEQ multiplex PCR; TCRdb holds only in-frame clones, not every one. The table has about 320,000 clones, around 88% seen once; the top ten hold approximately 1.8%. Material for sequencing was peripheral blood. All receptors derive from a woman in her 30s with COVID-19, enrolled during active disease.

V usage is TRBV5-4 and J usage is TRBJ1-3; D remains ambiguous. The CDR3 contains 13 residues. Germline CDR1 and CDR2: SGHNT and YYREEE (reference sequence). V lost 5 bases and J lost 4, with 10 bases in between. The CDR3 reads CASRAWSGNTIYF. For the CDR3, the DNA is TGTGCCAGCAGAGCTTGGTCCGGAAACACCATATATTTT.

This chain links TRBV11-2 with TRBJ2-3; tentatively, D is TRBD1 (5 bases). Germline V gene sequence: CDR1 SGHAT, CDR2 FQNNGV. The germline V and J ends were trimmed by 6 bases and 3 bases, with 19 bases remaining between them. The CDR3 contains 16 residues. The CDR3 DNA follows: TGTGCCAGCAGGCCCATATCTTACGACAGAACAGATACGCAGTATTTT. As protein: CASRPISYDRTDTQYF.

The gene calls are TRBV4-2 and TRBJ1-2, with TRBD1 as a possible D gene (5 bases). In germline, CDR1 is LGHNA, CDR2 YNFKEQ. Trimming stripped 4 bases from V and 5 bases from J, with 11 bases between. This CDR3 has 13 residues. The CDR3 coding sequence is TGTGCCAGCAGCCGTAGGGGAATTTATGGCTACACCTTC. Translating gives CASSRRGIYGYTF.